This is a list of T cell receptor beta chains from one sample in a study of cytomegalovirus exposure and HLA in healthy donors. The assay was immunoSEQ multiplex PCR, and TCRdb's table has in-frame clones only and misses some. The data contain approximately 130,000 clones, around 70% of them singletons. Sequenced input: PBMCs. The source is a man between 25 and 39 years old in good health and CMV-seronegative. The CDR3 runs from the conserved cysteine through the conserved F or W. Each record gives: V gene, D gene, clone size, J gene, CDR3 protein, CDR3 DNA. A D gene is named only where the DNA matches it firmly. The size field is filled for only some rows; it gives once, few, many or a size class.

v_call: TRBV6-5; d_call: TRBD2; clone_size: once; j_call: TRBJ2-5; cdr3_aa: CASSYAAGVGETQYF; cdr3_nt: TGTGCCAGCAGTTACGCAGCGGGAGTAGGAGAGACCCAGTACTTC
v_call: TRBV10-3; d_call: TRBD2; clone_size: NA; j_call: TRBJ2-3; cdr3_aa: CAIKRLAASTDTQYF; cdr3_nt: TGTGCCATCAAGCGACTAGCGGCTAGCACAGATACGCAGTATTTT
v_call: TRBV6-5; d_call: NA; clone_size: NA; j_call: TRBJ1-2; cdr3_aa: CASSYLAGVDGYTF; cdr3_nt: TGTGCCAGCAGTTACTTGGCAGGGGTGGATGGCTACACCTTC
v_call: TRBV4-3; d_call: NA; clone_size: NA; j_call: TRBJ2-7; cdr3_aa: CASSQEEGNEQYF; cdr3_nt: TGCGCCAGCAGCCAAGAAGAGGGAAACGAGCAGTACTTC
v_call: TRBV20-1; d_call: NA; clone_size: NA; j_call: TRBJ1-1; cdr3_aa: CSIQGNTEAFF; cdr3_nt: TGCAGTATACAGGGGAACACTGAAGCTTTCTTT
v_call: TRBV28; d_call: TRBD1; clone_size: NA; j_call: TRBJ2-5; cdr3_aa: CASSSFGTVIQETQYF; cdr3_nt: TGTGCCAGCAGTTCCTTCGGGACAGTAATACAAGAGACCCAGTACTTC
v_call: TRBV5-8; d_call: NA; clone_size: NA; j_call: TRBJ2-3; cdr3_aa: CANRPPAADTQYF; cdr3_nt: TGTGCCAACCGTCCACCCGCAGCGGATACGCAGTATTTT
v_call: TRBV13; d_call: NA; clone_size: NA; j_call: TRBJ2-7; cdr3_aa: CASSLGKVAIYEQYF; cdr3_nt: TGTGCCAGCAGCTTAGGCAAAGTAGCGATATACGAGCAGTACTTC
v_call: TRBV4-1; d_call: NA; clone_size: NA; j_call: TRBJ2-7; cdr3_aa: CTSSQVGDSYEQYF; cdr3_nt: TGCACCAGCAGCCAAGTAGGGGATTCCTACGAGCAGTACTTC
v_call: TRBV18; d_call: NA; clone_size: NA; j_call: TRBJ1-4; cdr3_aa: CASSPAVTGEKLFF; cdr3_nt: TGTGCCAGCTCACCCGCAGTTACAGGTGAAAAACTGTTTTTT
v_call: TRBV19; d_call: TRBD1; clone_size: once; j_call: TRBJ1-1; cdr3_aa: CASSTWTGGRNTEAFF; cdr3_nt: TGTGCTTCTTCCACGTGGACAGGGGGCCGGAACACTGAAGCTTTCTTT
v_call: TRBV27; d_call: NA; clone_size: few; j_call: TRBJ2-7; cdr3_aa: CASSGSYEQYF; cdr3_nt: TGTGCCAGCAGTGGCAGCTACGAGCAGTACTTC
v_call: TRBV13; d_call: NA; clone_size: NA; j_call: TRBJ2-2; cdr3_aa: CASSLLGVTGELFF; cdr3_nt: TGTGCCAGCAGCTTACTCGGAGTCACCGGGGAGCTGTTTTTT
v_call: TRBV27; d_call: TRBD1; clone_size: NA; j_call: TRBJ2-7; cdr3_aa: CASSFSGQGSYEQYF; cdr3_nt: TGTGCCAGCAGTTTTAGTGGACAGGGATCGTACGAGCAGTACTTC
v_call: TRBV15; d_call: NA; clone_size: NA; j_call: TRBJ1-2; cdr3_aa: CATSRDGIRRGYGYTF; cdr3_nt: TGTGCCACCAGCAGAGATGGAATCCGGAGGGGCTATGGCTACACCTTC
v_call: TRBV25-1; d_call: NA; clone_size: NA; j_call: TRBJ1-1; cdr3_aa: CASSGPRDIEAFF; cdr3_nt: TGTGCCAGCAGTGGCCCCCGGGATATTGAAGCTTTCTTT
v_call: TRBV5-6; d_call: TRBD1; clone_size: NA; j_call: TRBJ2-3; cdr3_aa: CASSFGQVPWGTQYF; cdr3_nt: TGTGCCAGCAGCTTCGGACAGGTCCCTTGGGGTACGCAGTATTTT
v_call: TRBV2; d_call: NA; clone_size: NA; j_call: TRBJ1-1; cdr3_aa: CASSVLEMNTEAFF; cdr3_nt: TGTGCCAGCAGTGTTTTGGAGATGAACACTGAAGCTTTCTTT